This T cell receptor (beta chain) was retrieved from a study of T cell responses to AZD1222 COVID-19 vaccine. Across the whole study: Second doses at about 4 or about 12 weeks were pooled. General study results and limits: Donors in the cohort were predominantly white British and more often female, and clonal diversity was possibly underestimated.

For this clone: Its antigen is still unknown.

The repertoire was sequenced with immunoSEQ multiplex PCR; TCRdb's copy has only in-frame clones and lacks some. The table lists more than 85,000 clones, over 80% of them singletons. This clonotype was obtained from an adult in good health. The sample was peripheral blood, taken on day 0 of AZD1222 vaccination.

The CDR3 DNA follows: TGTGCCAGCAGCTTTGCTAGCGGGGGGGCGGCAGATACGCAGTATTTT. Translated, it gives CASSFASGGAADTQYF. The genes are TRBV5-6 and TRBJ2-3; 12 bases fit TRBD2. CDR3 size: 16 residues. Germline V gene lookup returns CDR1 SGHDT and CDR2 YYEEEE. Germline trimming cut 2 bases from V and 4 bases from J; bases unmatched to any gene: 5.